This T cell receptor (beta chain) was profiled in a study of blood T cell repertoires in COVID-19. Study overall: Samples representing acute and convalescent COVID-19 were sourced from the United States, Italy and Spain. The analysed material was cDNA or gDNA that came from T cells, B-cell-depleted T cells, or PBMCs.

CDR1 and CDR2 (germline): SGHAT, FQNNGV. CDR3 length equals 14 residues. Trimming shortened V by 1 base and J by 1 base, and 5 bases separated the two germline ends. As originally analysed: Estimated nucleated cell counts came from reference gene primer amplification. Generated by immunoSEQ multiplex PCR, the TCRdb table keeps only in-frame clones and is missing some. The V and J calls and clone size are taken from that table; D and trimming were inferred from the DNA. This table holds approximately 180,000 clones, about 88% found once. Note on this clone: The same CDR3 is also encoded by other DNA sequences in this sample.

Sequencing was carried out using peripheral blood. This chain uses TRBV11-2 with TRBJ1-3; D ambiguous. The receptor comes from a man aged 40-49 years with active or convalescent COVID-19. CDR3 sequence reads: CASSLGRSGNTIYF. CDR3 bases: TGTGCCAGCAGCTTAGGCAGGTCTGGAAACACCATATATTTT.